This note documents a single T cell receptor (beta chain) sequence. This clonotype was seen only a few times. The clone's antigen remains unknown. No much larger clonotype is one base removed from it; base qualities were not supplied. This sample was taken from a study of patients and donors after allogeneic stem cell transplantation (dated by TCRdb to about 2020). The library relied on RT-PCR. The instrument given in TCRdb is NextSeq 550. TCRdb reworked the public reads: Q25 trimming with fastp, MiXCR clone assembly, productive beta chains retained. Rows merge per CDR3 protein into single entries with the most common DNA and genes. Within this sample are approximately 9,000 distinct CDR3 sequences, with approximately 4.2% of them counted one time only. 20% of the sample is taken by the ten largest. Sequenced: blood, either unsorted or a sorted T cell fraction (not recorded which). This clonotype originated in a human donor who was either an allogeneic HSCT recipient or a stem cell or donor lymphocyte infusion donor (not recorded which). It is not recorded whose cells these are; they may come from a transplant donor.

In nucleotides, the sequence is TGTGCCAGCGAGACCGGGGTGTGGCAAGGAGATACGCAGTATTTT. Its coded protein is CASETGVWQGDTQYF. The rearrangement joined TRBV5-6 to TRBJ2-3, and perhaps TRBD2 as D gene, on 5 matching bases. Including cysteine and phenylalanine, the CDR3 has 15 amino acids. Only CDR3 DNA remains: 45 bases, in frame from the first base. Trimming at the junction amounts to 7 bases on V and 5 bases on J, and the germline ends lie 20 bases apart. As encoded in the germline V gene, CDR1 is SGHDT while CDR2 is YYEEEE.